This TCR beta chain was documented in a study of technical replicates of blood from a handful of donors. CDR1 and CDR2 from the germline V gene are SGHTA and FQGNSA. V trimming: 6 bases; J trimming: 4 bases; junction bases outside the gene matches: 5. The CDR3 runs to 14 residues. Sequenced by immunoSEQ multiplex PCR; TCRdb stores in-frame clones only, minus some. The data contain 77,000 or so clones, over 85% of them singletons. The sequencing sample was made of T cells isolated from PBMCs. V gene TRBV7-2 combines with J gene TRBJ1-3, with 8 bases aligning to TRBD1. The receptor's source is a human donor in good health. CDR3 region: CASRSGQGGNTIYF. The CDR3 region has the DNA TGTGCCAGCAGGTCAGGACAGGGAGGAAACACCATATATTTT.